This entry features one TCR beta chain sequence. The sample comes from a study of blood T cell repertoires in COVID-19. The method was immunoSEQ multiplex PCR; TCRdb's version includes in-frame clones alone and lacks a portion of them. The sample includes hundreds of thousands of clones, roughly 89% of them seen just once. CDR3 length: 17 amino acids. CDR1 and CDR2 from the germline V gene are DFQATT and SNEGSKA (reference sequence). V shed 3 bases and J 0 bases; nucleotides not matched to a gene: 11. Sequencing was carried out using peripheral blood. The chain combines TRBV20-1 with TRBJ2-7, with 10 positions matching TRBD2. The sequence derives from a man aged 55 to 69 who had recovered from COVID-19. The CDR3 region is CSASIIAGGAPSYEQYF. The DNA of the CDR3 is TGCAGTGCTAGTATCATAGCGGGGGGTGCTCCCTCCTACGAGCAGTACTTC.